This T cell receptor beta chain was recorded in a study of T cell responses to AZD1222 COVID-19 vaccine. Overall study: Whether given at about 4 or about 12 weeks, second doses were pooled. Overall study findings and caveats: At 160-218 and 743-854, vaccine-associated CD4 TCRs were dominant, and they spanned spike. Increased Spike-specific TCR breadth and depth were observed after two AZD1222 doses. At baseline, seropositivity was found in only a handful of AZD1222 recipients.

This CDR3 is built from 13 residues. Losses at the gene ends were 6 bases for V and 6 bases for J; bases not matched to a gene: 6. Libraries were prepared by immunoSEQ multiplex PCR; TCRdb keeps only in-frame clonotypes and omits some of them. Of 65,000 or so clones listed, roughly 84% are singletons. Details on this clone: Its target is unknown.

The TCR sequence derives from an adult in good health. The sample consisted of peripheral blood, taken on day 0 of AZD1222 vaccination. V usage is TRBV12-3 or TRBV12-4 and J usage is TRBJ2-5, with 8 nucleotides matching TRBD1. The CDR3, as DNA: TGTGCCAGCAGACCTGGACAGGGAAAGACCCAGTACTTC. Amino acids: CASRPGQGKTQYF.